A selection of T cell receptor beta chains follows, all from one sample in a study of shared clonotypes between healthy human individuals. TCRdb keeps only in-frame clones here, not all; method: immunoSEQ multiplex PCR. Of 850,000 to 1,200,000 clones detected, 60% to 80% appear once; the ten largest clones hold about 1.5%. Sequencing input: memory CD4+ T cells sorted from blood. All receptors come from a man between 18 and 35 years old in good health. Both conserved end residues are part of each CDR3. D genes are given only for firm matches. Clone size is not always given. Where it is, it says once, few, many or a class for expanded clones.

>NA|TRBV6-1|TRBJ2-7|13|NA
CASRSRTENEQYF
TGTGCCAGCAGAAGCCGAACAGAGAACGAGCAGTACTTC
>NA|TRBV5-6|TRBJ1-1|13|NA
CASSLVHEDKAFF
TGTGCCAGCAGCTTGGTACACGAAGACAAAGCTTTCTTT
>many|TRBV2|TRBJ2-7|15|NA
CASSDGGHLRYEQYF
TGTGCCAGCAGTGACGGGGGCCACCTCCGCTACGAGCAGTACTTC
>NA|TRBV4-2|TRBJ2-3|14|NA
CASSIQVITDTQYF
TGTGCCAGCAGCATACAGGTCATCACAGATACGCAGTATTTT
>few|TRBV9|TRBJ1-6|15|NA
CASSVDGHVNSPLHF
TGTGCCAGCAGCGTGGATGGACATGTTAATTCACCCCTCCACTTT
>NA|TRBV28|TRBJ1-1|15|NA
CANITGHPRNTEAFF
TGTGCCAATATCACGGGGCATCCGAGGAACACTGAAGCTTTCTTT
>few|TRBV4-1|TRBJ1-5|15|TRBD1
CASSHRQGGNQPQHF
TGCGCCAGCAGCCATCGACAGGGGGGCAATCAGCCCCAGCATTTT
>few|TRBV5-6|TRBJ1-1|15|NA
CASSFGPGPNTEAFF
TGTGCCAGCAGCTTTGGCCCAGGTCCGAACACTGAAGCTTTCTTT
>NA|TRBV28|TRBJ2-3|15|TRBD2
CASSLGSGGRDTQYF
TGTGCCAGCAGTTTGGGTAGCGGGGGGAGAGATACGCAGTATTTT
>many|TRBV23-1|TRBJ2-7|11|NA
CASSHKVEQYF
TGCGCCAGCAGTCACAAGGTCGAGCAGTACTTC
>NA|TRBV2|TRBJ2-7|12|NA
CASSQVPGEQYF
TGTGCCAGCAGCCAAGTACCGGGAGAGCAGTACTTC
>NA|TRBV19|TRBJ2-7|14|TRBD1
CASSNTGGTYEQYF
TGTGCCAGTAGTAATACAGGGGGGACCTACGAGCAGTACTTC
>NA|TRBV5-1|TRBJ2-7|16|TRBD1
CASSLYPGTGPYEQYF
TGCGCCAGCAGCTTATACCCCGGGACAGGTCCGTACGAGCAGTACTTC
>NA|TRBV18|TRBJ2-7|14|NA
CASSPNDRPYEQYF
TGTGCCAGCTCACCTAATGACAGACCCTACGAGCAGTACTTC
>NA|TRBV6-1|TRBJ1-4|13|NA
CASSLGAGEKLFF
TGTGCCAGCAGTTTAGGGGCGGGTGAAAAACTGTTTTTT
>few|TRBV10-3|TRBJ1-1|14|NA
CAITRGGMNTEAFF
TGTGCCATAACGCGCGGGGGGATGAACACTGAAGCTTTCTTT
>few|TRBV18|TRBJ1-3|16|TRBD1
CASSRDRVVSGNTIYF
TGTGCCAGCTCCCGCGACAGGGTCGTGTCTGGAAACACCATATATTTT
>NA|TRBV13|TRBJ2-3|15|TRBD2
CASSSGTSGTDTQYF
TGTGCCAGCAGCTCCGGGACTAGCGGGACAGATACGCAGTATTTT
>once|TRBV6-1|TRBJ2-1|16|TRBD1
CASSGLSTGLLNEQFF
TGTGCCAGCAGTGGGCTTTCGACAGGGCTTCTCAATGAGCAGTTCTTC
>NA|TRBV6-5|TRBJ2-7|14|TRBD2
CASSYSRTSGSKYF
TGTGCCAGCAGTTACTCGAGAACTAGCGGGAGTAAGTACTTC
>NA|TRBV27|TRBJ1-5|16|NA
CANSLGDSGPGQPQHF
TGTGCCAACAGTTTGGGGGACTCCGGGCCAGGACAGCCCCAGCATTTT
>few|TRBV5-1|TRBJ2-3|15|NA
CASSLEGSRTDTQYF
TGCGCCAGCAGCTTGGAAGGCTCACGGACAGATACGCAGTATTTT
>NA|TRBV18|TRBJ2-3|14|NA
CASSLDYSTDTQYF
TGTGCCAGCTCCCTGGACTATAGCACAGATACGCAGTATTTT
>NA|TRBV5-1|TRBJ2-1|16|TRBD2
CASSLPGGASYNEQFF
TGCGCCAGCAGCTTGCCCGGGGGGGCCTCCTACAATGAGCAGTTCTTC
>NA|TRBV9|TRBJ2-7|14|TRBD1
CASSVGQGNYEQYF
TGTGCCAGCAGCGTTGGACAGGGAAACTACGAGCAGTACTTC
>NA|TRBV7-3|TRBJ1-2|15|TRBD1
CASSQTAPGQGIYTF
TGTGCCAGCAGCCAGACGGCACCGGGACAGGGGATTTACACCTTC
>NA|TRBV7-2|TRBJ2-7|15|TRBD2
CASRSTSGSSHEQYF
TGTGCCAGCAGATCGACTAGCGGGAGTTCCCACGAGCAGTACTTC
>NA|TRBV27|TRBJ1-1|14|NA
CASSFSRVNTEAFF
TGTGCCAGCAGTTTTTCGCGGGTGAACACTGAAGCTTTCTTT
>once|TRBV18|TRBJ1-2|15|NA
CASSPGLQGNYGYTF
TGTGCCAGCTCACCAGGACTTCAAGGGAACTATGGCTACACCTTC
>many|TRBV2|TRBJ1-5|15|NA
CASSRNPSGNQPQHF
TGTGCCAGCAGTCGAAATCCCTCGGGCAATCAGCCCCAGCATTTT
>NA|TRBV9|TRBJ2-5|16|NA
CASSVAPGRPQETQYF
TGTGCCAGCAGCGTAGCCCCGGGGAGACCGCAAGAGACCCAGTACTTC
>NA|TRBV6-5|TRBJ2-7|12|TRBD2
CASSRRGGEQYF
TGTGCCAGCAGCCGTCGGGGGGGCGAGCAGTACTTC
>few|TRBV7-2|TRBJ1-1|15|TRBD1
CASSLAGTGITEAFF
TGTGCCAGCAGCTTAGCTGGGACAGGGATCACTGAAGCTTTCTTT
>NA|TRBV6-1|TRBJ1-5|15|TRBD1
CASSEGQGAIQPQHF
TGTGCCAGCAGTGAGGGACAGGGGGCTATTCAGCCCCAGCATTTT
>few|TRBV5-1|TRBJ2-2|13|NA
CASSFRPPGELFF
TGCGCCAGCAGCTTCAGGCCCCCCGGGGAGCTGTTTTTT
>NA|TRBV19|TRBJ2-2|16|NA
CASSIGAWGNTGELFF
TGTGCCAGTAGTATAGGGGCCTGGGGGAACACCGGGGAGCTGTTTTTT
>once|TRBV7-8|TRBJ2-3|18|TRBD2
CASSLSRLAVGGTDTQYF
TGTGCCAGCAGCTTATCCAGACTAGCGGTTGGAGGCACAGATACGCAGTATTTT
>NA|TRBV23-1|TRBJ2-5|12|NA
CARRDNRETQYF
TGCGCCAGAAGGGACAACCGGGAGACCCAGTACTTC
>NA|TRBV30|TRBJ1-5|13|NA
CAWSGRADQPQHF
TGTGCCTGGAGTGGGAGAGCGGATCAGCCCCAGCATTTT
>NA|TRBV28|TRBJ1-5|15|NA
CASRGGGLSNQPQHF
TGTGCCAGCCGCGGGGGGGGGTTATCGAATCAGCCCCAGCATTTT
>NA|TRBV5-4|TRBJ2-7|15|NA
CASSLGGISGYEQYF
TGTGCCAGCAGCTTGGGGGGCATTAGCGGCTACGAGCAGTACTTC
>NA|TRBV7-9|TRBJ2-3|16|TRBD2
CASSLGGLAGTDTQYF
TGTGCCAGCAGCTTAGGGGGACTAGCGGGCACAGATACGCAGTATTTT
>few|TRBV1|TRBJ2-5|16|NA
CTSSRTSGGPKETQYF
TGCACCAGCAGTCGGACTAGCGGGGGCCCTAAGGAGACCCAGTACTTC
>few|TRBV30|TRBJ1-2|13|NA
CAWSVGRDYGYTF
TGTGCCTGGAGTGTAGGCCGAGACTATGGCTACACCTTC
>NA|TRBV11-2|TRBJ2-3|15|TRBD1
CASSLTGVGTDTQYF
TGTGCCAGCAGCTTAACAGGGGTCGGGACAGATACGCAGTATTTT
>many|TRBV12-2|TRBJ2-7|18|NA
CASRLARELGQYSYEQYF
TGTGCAAGTCGCTTAGCGCGGGAATTGGGACAGTATTCCTACGAGCAGTACTTC
>many|TRBV9|TRBJ2-1|15|TRBD1
CASSAGQVSYNEQFF
TGTGCCAGCAGCGCGGGACAGGTCTCCTACAATGAGCAGTTCTTC
>NA|TRBV6-6|TRBJ2-7|12|NA
CASSSLAYEQYF
TGTGCCAGCAGTTCCCTCGCCTACGAGCAGTACTTC
>few|TRBV10-3|TRBJ1-4|15|NA
CAISESGDSAEKLFF
TGTGCCATCAGTGAGTCGGGGGACTCGGCGGAAAAACTGTTTTTT
>NA|TRBV13|TRBJ2-7|14|TRBD1
CASSQTGNGNEQYF
TGTGCCAGCAGCCAGACAGGGAATGGCAACGAGCAGTACTTC
>NA|TRBV6-5|TRBJ2-1|13|NA
CASRSRSYNEQFF
TGTGCCAGCAGGAGTAGGTCCTACAATGAGCAGTTCTTC
>NA|TRBV5-4|TRBJ2-7|15|TRBD2
CASGNPTSGRDEQYF
TGTGCCAGCGGAAACCCGACTAGCGGGAGGGACGAGCAGTACTTC
>NA|TRBV6-6|TRBJ1-4|13|NA
CASKRGANEKLFF
TGTGCCAGCAAGCGAGGGGCTAATGAAAAACTGTTTTTT
>NA|TRBV6-1|TRBJ1-2|14|NA
CASSPTDWGYGYTF
TGTGCCAGCAGCCCGACGGACTGGGGCTATGGCTACACCTTC
>NA|TRBV10-3|TRBJ1-1|14|NA
CAISESSGITEAFF
TGTGCCATCAGTGAGTCGTCCGGAATCACTGAAGCTTTCTTT
>NA|TRBV9|TRBJ2-7|16|NA
CASSVAPTGDIYEQYF
TGTGCCAGCAGCGTAGCCCCCACGGGAGATATCTACGAGCAGTACTTC
>NA|TRBV20-1|TRBJ2-5|11|NA
CSAKVGETQYF
TGCAGTGCTAAGGTCGGAGAGACCCAGTACTTC
>NA|TRBV21-1|TRBJ2-6|21|NA
CASSKERPDTSDFSGANVLTF
TGTGCCAGCAGCAAAGAAAGGCCCGATACTTCGGACTTCTCTGGGGCCAACGTCCTGACTTTC
>few|TRBV6-5|TRBJ1-1|11|NA
CASSDRTEAFF
TGTGCCAGCAGTGATAGAACTGAAGCTTTCTTT
>NA|TRBV6-1|TRBJ2-2|15|NA
CASTSLGRNTGELFF
TGTGCCAGCACCTCACTAGGGCGAAACACCGGGGAGCTGTTTTTT